A selection of T cell receptor beta chains follows, all from one sample in a study of blood T cell repertoires in COVID-19. The method was immunoSEQ multiplex PCR; TCRdb's version includes in-frame clones alone and lacks a portion of them. The sample yields hundreds of thousands of clones, roughly 84% seen once. Sequenced material: peripheral blood. These receptors came from a woman aged 45-60 years with acute or convalescent COVID-19. The CDR3 runs from the conserved cysteine through the conserved F or W. D genes are given only for firm matches. Size is omitted from some rows. Given values are once, few, many or a class for expanded clones.

clone_size: once; v_call: TRBV27; d_call: TRBD1; j_call: TRBJ2-7; cdr3_aa: CASRRNQGAPHEQYF; cdr3_nt: TGTGCCAGCAGACGAAATCAGGGGGCGCCCCACGAGCAGTACTTC
clone_size: -; v_call: TRBV19; d_call: -; j_call: TRBJ2-3; cdr3_aa: CASSITGADVDTQYF; cdr3_nt: TGTGCCAGTAGTATAACGGGAGCTGATGTGGATACGCAGTATTTT
clone_size: -; v_call: TRBV4-1; d_call: -; j_call: TRBJ2-6; cdr3_aa: CASSQGLRVSGANVLTF; cdr3_nt: TGCGCCAGCAGCCAAGGTCTGCGGGTCTCTGGGGCCAACGTCCTGACTTTC
clone_size: -; v_call: TRBV2; d_call: -; j_call: TRBJ2-5; cdr3_aa: CASSVRGRAGETQYF; cdr3_nt: TGTGCCAGCAGTGTTCGAGGCAGAGCCGGAGAGACCCAGTACTTC
clone_size: -; v_call: TRBV7-9; d_call: -; j_call: TRBJ2-2; cdr3_aa: CASTRAGVRNTGELFF; cdr3_nt: TGTGCCAGCACTAGGGCAGGGGTTCGAAACACCGGGGAGCTGTTTTTT
clone_size: -; v_call: TRBV29-1; d_call: TRBD2; j_call: TRBJ2-1; cdr3_aa: CSVGAGGMLEQFF; cdr3_nt: TGCAGCGTTGGAGCGGGGGGGATGTTGGAGCAGTTCTTC
clone_size: -; v_call: TRBV7-2; d_call: TRBD1; j_call: TRBJ2-7; cdr3_aa: CASSLQGASSYEQYF; cdr3_nt: TGTGCCAGCAGCTTACAGGGGGCGAGCTCCTACGAGCAGTACTTC
clone_size: -; v_call: TRBV27; d_call: -; j_call: TRBJ2-7; cdr3_aa: CASSGAYEQYF; cdr3_nt: TGTGCCAGCAGCGGTGCCTACGAGCAGTACTTC
clone_size: -; v_call: TRBV2; d_call: -; j_call: TRBJ2-3; cdr3_aa: CASTDGGEGTDTQYF; cdr3_nt: TGTGCCAGCACTGACGGTGGGGAGGGCACAGATACGCAGTATTTT
clone_size: -; v_call: TRBV28; d_call: -; j_call: TRBJ1-3; cdr3_aa: CASTRGIGNTIYF; cdr3_nt: TGTGCCAGCACCAGGGGCATCGGAAACACCATATATTTT
clone_size: -; v_call: TRBV5-8; d_call: -; j_call: TRBJ2-1; cdr3_aa: CASSSTDSQGVHEQFF; cdr3_nt: TGTGCCAGCAGCTCCACGGACTCACAAGGTGTCCATGAGCAGTTCTTC
clone_size: -; v_call: TRBV6-1; d_call: -; j_call: TRBJ1-4; cdr3_aa: CASSELSGRGTEKLFF; cdr3_nt: TGTGCCAGCAGTGAGTTATCGGGCAGGGGCACTGAAAAACTGTTTTTT
clone_size: few; v_call: TRBV28; d_call: -; j_call: TRBJ1-1; cdr3_aa: CASIRRGSVPEAFF; cdr3_nt: TGTGCCAGCATCCGCAGGGGCAGTGTCCCTGAAGCTTTCTTT
clone_size: -; v_call: TRBV23-1; d_call: TRBD2; j_call: TRBJ2-7; cdr3_aa: CASSLTLLAGVIEQYF; cdr3_nt: TGCGCCAGCAGTCTGACTCTACTAGCGGGAGTAATCGAGCAGTACTTC
clone_size: -; v_call: TRBV7-2; d_call: TRBD1; j_call: TRBJ1-2; cdr3_aa: CASSTPGQERGYTF; cdr3_nt: TGTGCCAGCAGCACGCCGGGACAGGAGCGGGGCTACACCTTC
clone_size: -; v_call: TRBV27; d_call: TRBD2; j_call: TRBJ2-3; cdr3_aa: CASSLSIPLAGGPTDTQYF; cdr3_nt: TGTGCCAGCAGTTTATCGATCCCACTAGCGGGGGGCCCCACAGATACGCAGTATTTT
clone_size: -; v_call: TRBV6-5; d_call: -; j_call: TRBJ2-3; cdr3_aa: CASRRVDTQYF; cdr3_nt: TGTGCCAGCAGGCGGGTTGATACGCAGTATTTT
clone_size: once; v_call: TRBV13; d_call: -; j_call: TRBJ2-1; cdr3_aa: CASSLVGLHKEQFF; cdr3_nt: TGTGCCAGCAGCTTAGTGGGCCTACATAAGGAGCAGTTCTTC
clone_size: -; v_call: TRBV30; d_call: -; j_call: TRBJ1-2; cdr3_aa: CAWSGQYYGYTF; cdr3_nt: TGTGCCTGGAGTGGGCAGTACTATGGCTACACCTTC
clone_size: -; v_call: TRBV7-9; d_call: -; j_call: TRBJ2-5; cdr3_aa: CASSLEVAQETQYF; cdr3_nt: TGTGCCAGCAGCTTAGAAGTAGCGCAAGAGACCCAGTACTTC
clone_size: -; v_call: TRBV3-1/TRBV3-2; d_call: -; j_call: TRBJ2-3; cdr3_aa: CASSQDWALTDTQYF; cdr3_nt: TGTGCCAGCAGCCAAGATTGGGCTCTCACAGATACGCAGTATTTT
clone_size: -; v_call: TRBV9; d_call: -; j_call: TRBJ1-6; cdr3_aa: CASSVGSSYNSPLHF; cdr3_nt: TGTGCCAGCAGCGTTGGGAGTTCCTATAATTCACCCCTCCACTTT
clone_size: -; v_call: TRBV21-1; d_call: -; j_call: TRBJ1-2; cdr3_aa: CASSFREWSTKYGYTF; cdr3_nt: TGTGCCAGCAGCTTCCGGGAATGGTCTACAAAATATGGCTACACCTTC
clone_size: -; v_call: TRBV11-2; d_call: -; j_call: TRBJ1-5; cdr3_aa: CASSLVSDNQPQHF; cdr3_nt: TGTGCCAGCAGCTTAGTGTCAGACAATCAGCCCCAGCATTTT
clone_size: once; v_call: TRBV28; d_call: -; j_call: TRBJ2-1; cdr3_aa: CASSLGLTVDNEQFF; cdr3_nt: TGTGCCAGCAGCTTGGGCTTAACAGTGGACAATGAGCAGTTCTTC
clone_size: -; v_call: TRBV19; d_call: -; j_call: TRBJ1-2; cdr3_aa: CASTEQGLGGYTF; cdr3_nt: TGTGCCAGTACCGAACAGGGTTTGGGCGGCTACACCTTC
clone_size: -; v_call: TRBV20-1; d_call: -; j_call: TRBJ2-2; cdr3_aa: CSASLFGGGRELFF; cdr3_nt: TGCAGTGCTAGTTTGTTCGGGGGAGGCCGGGAGCTGTTTTTT
clone_size: -; v_call: TRBV6-5; d_call: TRBD1; j_call: TRBJ1-2; cdr3_aa: CASRTGTGVDGYTF; cdr3_nt: TGTGCCAGCAGAACCGGGACAGGGGTCGATGGCTACACCTTC
clone_size: -; v_call: TRBV11-3; d_call: -; j_call: TRBJ2-7; cdr3_aa: CASSPSAGAEQYF; cdr3_nt: TGTGCCAGCAGCCCATCGGCAGGGGCCGAGCAGTACTTC
clone_size: -; v_call: TRBV7-9; d_call: -; j_call: TRBJ2-1; cdr3_aa: CASSSRVYEQFF; cdr3_nt: TGTGCCAGCAGCTCCAGGGTGTATGAGCAGTTCTTC
clone_size: -; v_call: TRBV6-5; d_call: -; j_call: TRBJ2-5; cdr3_aa: CASSRGIGGQETQYF; cdr3_nt: TGTGCCAGCAGTCGGGGGATCGGGGGCCAAGAGACCCAGTACTTC
clone_size: -; v_call: TRBV6-5; d_call: -; j_call: TRBJ1-2; cdr3_aa: CASSYSGQSYGYTF; cdr3_nt: TGTGCCAGCAGTTACTCTGGACAGTCCTATGGCTACACCTTC
clone_size: -; v_call: TRBV9; d_call: TRBD2; j_call: TRBJ2-2; cdr3_aa: CASSVGGLRDRELFF; cdr3_nt: TGTGCCAGCAGCGTAGGGGGACTAAGGGACCGGGAGCTGTTTTTT
clone_size: few; v_call: TRBV3-1/TRBV3-2; d_call: -; j_call: TRBJ1-5; cdr3_aa: CASSRDTDQPQHF; cdr3_nt: TGTGCCAGCAGCCGGGACACGGATCAGCCCCAGCATTTT
clone_size: -; v_call: TRBV11-2; d_call: TRBD1; j_call: TRBJ1-1; cdr3_aa: CASSLQNDRAAFF; cdr3_nt: TGTGCCAGCAGCTTACAAAATGACAGGGCAGCTTTCTTT
clone_size: -; v_call: TRBV7-6; d_call: -; j_call: TRBJ1-3; cdr3_aa: CASSPPPGITGNTIYF; cdr3_nt: TGTGCCAGCAGCCCACCGCCAGGAATCACTGGAAACACCATATATTTT
clone_size: -; v_call: TRBV9; d_call: -; j_call: TRBJ1-6; cdr3_aa: CASSVGPAIHSPLHF; cdr3_nt: TGTGCCAGCAGCGTAGGGCCAGCGATTCATTCACCCCTCCACTTT
clone_size: -; v_call: TRBV5-4; d_call: TRBD2; j_call: TRBJ2-3; cdr3_aa: CASSLGGRVGDTQYF; cdr3_nt: TGTGCCAGCAGCTTGGGAGGGAGGGTTGGAGATACGCAGTATTTT
clone_size: -; v_call: TRBV5-1; d_call: -; j_call: TRBJ1-2; cdr3_aa: CASSLDSYGYTF; cdr3_nt: TGCGCCAGCAGCTTGGATAGCTATGGCTACACCTTC
clone_size: -; v_call: TRBV5-1; d_call: -; j_call: TRBJ2-2; cdr3_aa: CASSLNPGTNTGELFF; cdr3_nt: TGCGCCAGCAGCTTGAATCCGGGAACGAACACCGGGGAGCTGTTTTTT
clone_size: -; v_call: TRBV7-9; d_call: TRBD1; j_call: TRBJ1-4; cdr3_aa: CASSFGDRVDEKLFF; cdr3_nt: TGTGCCAGCAGCTTCGGCGACAGGGTTGATGAAAAACTGTTTTTT
clone_size: -; v_call: TRBV5-1; d_call: -; j_call: TRBJ2-3; cdr3_aa: CASSWTPGCGTDTQYF; cdr3_nt: TGCGCCAGCAGCTGGACCCCAGGGTGTGGCACAGATACGCAGTATTTT
clone_size: -; v_call: TRBV12-3/TRBV12-4; d_call: -; j_call: TRBJ1-4; cdr3_aa: CASSYPSGEKLFF; cdr3_nt: TGTGCCAGCAGTTACCCCAGCGGGGAAAAACTGTTTTTT
clone_size: -; v_call: TRBV9; d_call: -; j_call: TRBJ2-4; cdr3_aa: CASSVVGELGIQYF; cdr3_nt: TGTGCCAGCAGCGTAGTCGGGGAACTAGGCATTCAGTACTTC
clone_size: -; v_call: TRBV2; d_call: TRBD1; j_call: TRBJ1-5; cdr3_aa: CAGRGQRNQPQHF; cdr3_nt: TGTGCCGGCAGGGGACAGCGGAATCAGCCCCAGCATTTT
clone_size: -; v_call: TRBV19; d_call: -; j_call: TRBJ2-5; cdr3_aa: CASSGPGETQYF; cdr3_nt: TGTGCCAGTTCTGGTCCGGGAGAGACCCAGTACTTC
clone_size: few; v_call: TRBV6-6; d_call: TRBD2; j_call: TRBJ2-5; cdr3_aa: CASSYKGGGKETQYF; cdr3_nt: TGTGCCAGCAGTTACAAAGGCGGGGGAAAAGAGACCCAGTACTTC